This T cell receptor beta chain appears in the sequencing data of a study of cytomegalovirus exposure and HLA in healthy donors (dated by TCRdb to 2016 to 2017). Study-level background: An earlier analysis of 550 to 700 of the donors reported more than 250 Gb of sequence data and more than 90 million unique TCR beta sequences from about 179 million T cells. An early release that covered about 600 HLA-typed donors contained approximately 300 gigabases of sequencing data and tens of millions of unique TCR sequences. The genetic ancestry cluster associated with self-reported Caucasian donors included about four fifths of the 300 to 450 genotyped donors. The study was designed to test whether signatures of past pathogen exposure could be identified by cataloging public T cell receptors. Using immunosequencing, the study profiled T cell repertoires from about 620 subjects and related those repertoires to cytomegalovirus serostatus. Besides the first cohort of under 700 subjects, a separate validation cohort made up of 120 or so different subjects was used. To predict cytomegalovirus infection status, the study brought together high-throughput TCR immunosequencing, statistical association of individual TCRs with disease status, and machine learning. A later analysis re-examined previously published TCR beta repertoires from several hundred donors and added high-resolution HLA genotyping to investigate patterns of TCR occurrence. In the later analysis, no new phenotypic data were used to find candidate immune exposures; instead, reliance was placed on TCR beta sequences and their occurrence across donors. An earlier analysis of roughly 580 of the donors used high-throughput TCR beta sequencing to judge whether each TCR beta V gene segment behaved as functional or pseudogenic. Donor age, sex, ethnicity and CMV serostatus were collected together with the repertoire data. In a later genetic analysis, genome-wide SNP genotypes for about three fifths of the 666 donors were used, and that subset was treated as a discovery cohort. Every repertoire in the discovery cohort had been generated on one and the same sequencing platform. HLA typing included class I and class II loci at four-digit resolution. The number of donors typed differed by locus, with 629-630 for A, B, C, DRB1 and DQB1, over 500 for DQA1, over 600 for DPA1, and approximately 470 for DPB1. Several DR-DQ haplotypes were treated as single units for association and clustering because of strong linkage in the cohort. On average, around 230,000 unique TCR beta nucleotide sequences were sequenced per donor among 300 to 500 genotyped donors of the cohort, with roughly 20% of those sequences being non-productive.

Library method: the immunoSEQ multiplex PCR assay. The multiplex PCR relied on a mix of 60 forward primers for TCR Vbeta segments and 13 reverse primers for TCR Jbeta segments. The CDR3 region of rearranged TCR beta genes was amplified from genomic DNA by a multiplex PCR assay. The amplified TCR beta libraries were sequenced on the Illumina HiSeq System as 87-base-pair reads. The paper's data handling went like this. In a later analysis, tens of millions of unique TCR beta chains were counted across the approximately 640 repertoires, and roughly 9.9 million of these chains were shared by at least two donors. Raw reads were error-corrected and collapsed into unique sequences by a nearest-neighbor algorithm in which closely related sequences were merged to remove PCR and sequencing errors. CDR3 sequences were aligned to IMGT reference sequences to assign V, D and J gene segments. Each retained sequence needed at least a six-nucleotide match to both a V gene segment and a J gene segment. A rearrangement was called productive if the CDR3 had no stop codons and remained in frame with V and J, and every other rearrangement was called non-productive. CDR3 was defined by IMGT convention, running from the second conserved V-encoded cysteine to the conserved J-encoded phenylalanine. The earlier analysis of some 580 of the donors excluded any sequence lacking an unambiguous match to a single V gene segment. An earlier analysis of several hundred of the donors called V segments functional above 56.7% productive rearrangements and segregating when the between-donor standard deviation exceeded 5%. A statistical classification framework was developed to diagnose cytomegalovirus status using the catalog of TCR beta chain sequences. A later analysis assigned V and J genes by comparing TCR nucleotide sequences with IMGT/GENE-DB human TR gene sequences. Using the TCRdist pipeline, a later analysis assigned CDR3 sequences along with most-parsimonious VDJ recombination scenarios. In a later analysis, every TCR beta chain was defined by the combination of its CDR3 amino acid sequence and its V-gene family, and reads without a unique V-gene family were dropped. In a later analysis, several hundred highly shared, low-generation-probability nucleotide sequences were removed to address suspected cross-contamination and a sequencing artifact. In a later analysis, a clonal expansion index was calculated for each public chain from normalized within-repertoire ranks of inferred template counts. In a later analysis, generation probabilities were computed using a VDJ recombination model fitted to out-of-frame rearrangements, and the results were checked against IGoR. Hypergeometric tests were used in a later analysis to score TCR-TCR, TCR-HLA and TCR-CMV co-occurrence, with a repertoire-size bias correction applied to the TCR pairs. In a later analysis, false discovery rates were estimated by permuting HLA or CMV assignments 20 times. In a later analysis, co-occurring TCRs were grouped using DBSCAN, and TCRdist sequence similarity was added for clustering within HLA-allele-positive subsets. Repertoires with fewer than 30,000 or more than 120,000 public chains were left out of co-occurrence clustering, as were four to six repertoires with anomalous nucleotide sharing. Here the immuneACCESS table is served through TCRdb, limited to in-frame sequences with V and J called. Missing clones are a known gap in these copies; in checked studies unresolved V genes cover under half, and the rest lacks a known reason. V and J calls plus clone size are reproduced from that table; the DNA served to infer D and trimming. The sample includes more than 95,000 clones, with approximately 64% observed a single time. The ten largest clones add up to roughly 3% of the sample.

There are 17 amino acids in the CDR3, from cysteine to phenylalanine inclusive. CDR3 DNA only is kept here, 51 bases in frame from base 1. Ends trimmed: V by 5 bases, J by 4 bases; bases unmatched to a gene: 11. The germline V gene gives CDR1 as SGHNT and CDR2 as YENEEA. In total, 630 or so healthy bone marrow donors made up the cohort. At the time of sampling, every cohort member was nominally healthy, though immune exposures that went unrecorded were likely present. The donor tested CMV seronegative, placing the donor among the approximately 400 seronegative members of the cohort. Every donor gave a peripheral blood sample, and the peripheral blood mononuclear cells from that sample were used for TCR beta sequencing. Genomic DNA was extracted from the blood cell samples with the Qiagen DNeasy Blood Extraction Kit. The paper's findings and limits, for the study overall: A later genetic analysis reported fewer N-insertions in productive TCRs among donors in an Asian-associated ancestry cluster than the roughly 650-donor mean. A further reported finding was that TCR beta sequences accurately predicted the HLA-A and HLA-B alleles for most subjects in the first cohort. Across donors, most TCR sequences were observed very rarely, whereas some public TCRs were present in many individuals. An earlier analysis of some 560 of the donors showed that most TCR beta V segments appeared in productive rearrangements either about 90% or about 30% of the time, which broadly matched IMGT annotations. HLA typing was unavailable for some donors at each locus, so association tests used only the typed subset. When HLA alleles, especially DR and DQ, strongly co-occurred, attributing TCR associations to individual alleles was difficult. Most CMV-associated TCR beta chains appeared to be HLA-restricted in a later analysis, and the HLA associations seemed to be driven largely by CMV exposure. According to the authors, the approach could potentially be generalized to other disease states and immunological phenotypes. In the study, 150 to 200 TCR beta chains were listed as associated with cytomegalovirus. In a later analysis, around 17,000 TCR beta sequences were associated with specific HLA alleles at a false discovery rate of 0.05. In a later analysis, HLA-associated TCR beta chains showed more clonal expansion and lower generation probabilities than non-associated chains that were equally common. Correlated functional status among segregating V segments might be attributable to linkage disequilibrium, but an unknown experimental factor could not be ruled out. The classifier was reported to diagnose cytomegalovirus status with high specificity and sensitivity in both the original and validation cohorts. A group of highly shared sequence variants was considered likely to be a technical artifact of the sequencing pipeline. The cohort was sequenced for TCR beta chains only, and without alpha or paired-chain data the features that could be detected were limited. In a later analysis, several top co-occurrence clusters were reported to appear linked to parvovirus B19, influenza, CMV and Epstein-Barr virus. In a later genetic analysis, a missense DCLRE1C variant was associated with V-gene and J-gene trimming of TCR beta chains, and the association was replicated in an independent cohort. Some IMGT-functional V segments, including TRBV6-2 and TRBV6-3, could not be distinguished by the 87-base-pair reads and were therefore excluded. Because counts were too low, roughly 17 rarely observed V segments, including chromosome 9 orphons, were left out of the earlier analysis of 500 to 650 of the donors. In vitro tests confirmed that three of the cytomegalovirus-associated TCR beta chains recognize cytomegalovirus antigens. Presence/absence analyses assumed roughly uniform sequencing depth across donors, an assumption that may not hold. A later analysis found that TCR association rates varied across HLA loci, with DRB1 alleles showing the most associated TCRs and HLA-C alleles the fewest. For the cohort, immune exposure information was limited to CMV serostatus.

With respect to this clone: This receptor's antigen is unknown. Within one base of it there is no much larger clone, and no base qualities were kept.

The TCR originated in a man between 60 and 70 years old in good health and CMV-seronegative. Material: PBMCs. The chain links TRBV11-3 with TRBJ1-1, and 12 junction bases match TRBD1. The CDR3 amino acid sequence is: CASSRGTGGPSITEAFF. The bases read TGTGCCAGCAGCCGTGGGACAGGGGGCCCCTCAATCACTGAAGCTTTCTTT. With all but the CDR3 taken from the reference TRBV11-3 and TRBJ1-1 genes, the full variable domain is: EAGVVQSPRYKIIEKKQPVAFWCNPISGHNTLYWYLQNLGQGPELLIRYENEEAVDDSQLPKDRFSAERLKGVDSTLKIQPAELGDSAVYLCASSRGTGGPSITEAFFGQGTRLTVV.